This T cell receptor (beta chain) stems from a study of blood T cells in healthy people across ages. The CDR3 totals 16 residues. V lost 1 base to trimming and J lost 4 bases, with 16 bases between them. Germline V gene sequence: CDR1 MGHRA, CDR2 YSYEKL. It was with a sample-barcoded 5' primer and a J-beta primer mix that a second PCR of roughly 6 to 11 cycles was run. TCRdb ran MiXCR on the 5' RACE reads and lists one entry per CDR3 protein. Here the sample spans approximately 780,000 distinct CDR3 sequences, approximately 24% being singletons. This clonotype has a handful of counts. What it binds is unknown. The extraction recovered at least 5.5 micrograms of total RNA per sample. Study findings and constraints: Higher diversity, along with more naive CD4+ cells, distinguished long-lived donors from aged donors.

This sample was shared with a second study, whose subject was T cells of mothers and their children. Per that study: Nine systemically healthy Caucasian donors: three mothers, six children.

The sequencing sample was made of blood. The chain combines TRBV4-1 with TRBJ2-5; weak D call: TRBD2 (6 bases). The receptor's source is a boy aged 10-17 years in good health. Here the CDR3 reads CASSQVEGLGGETQYF. Written as DNA, the CDR3 is TGCGCCAGCAGCCAAGTCGAGGGGCTGGGGGGAGAGACCCAGTACTTC.